This entry lists 6 T cell receptor beta chains sequenced from one sample in a study of T-cell memory formation after mild COVID-19. TCRdb reprocessed the 5' RACE reads with MiXCR, giving one entry per CDR3 protein. This table has about 400,000 distinct CDR3 sequences, about 15% appearing once. The sequenced sample consisted of PBMCs or a T cell subset sorted from them (not recorded which). These receptors originate from a man aged 18 to 29 who had mild COVID-19 (a few samples of this study predate the infection). Cell type and time point are not known.

On this clonotype: The junction does not match germline at one end; this may be a read error. This chain connects TRBV4-3 to TRBJ1-2, with D possibly being TRBD1 (5 bases). The CDR3 has 15 residues. The germline gives CDR1 LGHNA, CDR2 YSLEER. CDR3 protein: CASSQVLGGRGGYTF. For the CDR3, the DNA is TGCGCCAGCAGTCAAGTGCTTGGGGGAAGGGGTGGCTACACCTTC.

This clonotype has only a few counts. The V and J genes are TRBV5-1 and TRBJ2-4, with 10 bases aligning to TRBD2. The CDR3 runs to 17 residues. With V trimmed by 0 bases and J by 0 bases, 3 bases remained unmatched. Per the germline V gene, CDR1 is SGHRS and CDR2 is YFSETQ. CDR3 coding DNA: TGCGCCAGCAGCTTGGTCGGACTAGCGGTAGCCAAAAACATTCAGTACTTC. This sequence encodes CASSLVGLAVAKNIQYF. Looking up the rest from reference TRBV5-1 and TRBJ2-4 gives the full variable domain: KAGVTQTPRYLIKTRGQQVTLSCSPISGHRSVSWYQQTPGQGLQFLFEYFSETQRNKGNFPGRFSGRQFSNSRSEMNVSTLELGDSALYLCASSLVGLAVAKNIQYFGAGTRLSVL.

This chain connects TRBV20-1 to TRBJ1-5; 8 nucleotides agree with TRBD1. Trimming took 3 bases from V and 7 from J; bases not matched to a gene: 8. The CDR3 loop spans 14 amino acids. The germline V gene has CDR1 DFQATT and CDR2 SNEGSKA (reference sequence). CDR3 protein: CSARDDRGGQPQHF. The CDR3 DNA sequence: TGCAGTGCTAGGGATGACAGGGGAGGCCAGCCCCAGCATTTT.

Only a few counts were recorded for this clonotype. This chain links TRBV20-1 with TRBJ2-3; the D gene is possibly TRBD1 (5 bases). Germline V CDR1 and CDR2: DFQATT, SNEGSKA (reference sequence). The V gene lost 8 bases and the J gene lost 2 bases, with 14 bases spanning the gap. The CDR3 totals 13 residues. CDR3 sequence (DNA): TGCAGTCCTTCACAGGCGTCCACAGATACGCAGTATTTT. Protein: CSPSQASTDTQYF.

The chain couples TRBV19 to TRBJ1-2; 7 nucleotides align to TRBD1. This CDR3 has 14 residues. Per the germline V gene, CDR1 is LNHDA and CDR2 is SQIVND (reference sequence). V shed 6 bases, J shed 3 bases, and the junction held 7 bases outside the gene matches. The DNA of the CDR3 is TGTGCCAGTAGGACAGGGTCGGAGGACTATGGCTACACCTTC. Translated: CASRTGSEDYGYTF. The whole variable domain, remainder taken from reference TRBV19 and TRBJ1-2, is DGGITQSPKYLFRKEGQNVTLSCEQNLNHDAMYWYRQDPGQGLRLIYYSQIVNDFQKGDIAEGYSVSREKKESFPLTVTSAQKNPTAFYLCASRTGSEDYGYTFGSGTRLTVV.

V gene TRBV5-1 combines with J gene TRBJ2-7; perhaps TRBD1 as D (5 bases). CDR1 and CDR2 (germline): SGHRS, YFSETQ. Trimming took off 1 base at V and 0 bases at J, with 14 bases between the two ends. The CDR3 loop spans 16 amino acids. The CDR3 sequence: CASSLKKGRYSYEQYF. CDR3 DNA sequence: TGCGCCAGCAGCTTGAAAAAGGGGCGTTACTCCTACGAGCAGTACTTC.